A single T cell receptor beta chain is shown here with its context. Its antigen is currently unknown. The CDR3 covers 17 residues. Germline assignment: CDR1 KGHSH and CDR2 LQKENI. This sample was taken from a study of T cells in severe cutaneous drug reactions. In the study overall: Enrolled patients had probable or definite SJS/TEN or DRESS per RegiSCAR.

The iRepertoire multiplex PCR system with TCR subtype-specific primers built both bulk and single-cell libraries. TCRdb reprocessed the multiplex PCR reads, with one entry per CDR3 protein and no DNA. This listing includes more than 5,500 distinct CDR3 sequences. Study-wide points: A public TCRbeta CDR3 appeared in all seven CBZ-SJS/TEN blister samples, averaging about 15%. Blister cells averaged roughly 30% and PBMC roughly 5.5% TRBV12-4 in carbamazepine-induced Stevens-Johnson syndrome or toxic epidermal necrolysis patients.

The patients sequenced had a carbamazepine-induced Stevens-Johnson syndrome or toxic epidermal necrolysis reaction. The J gene is TRBJ1-1, the V gene TRBV18; TCRdb names TRBD1, which stays unverified in the absence of DNA. The sample taken for sequencing was cells from a skin blister. The TCR sequence derives from a human donor with toxic epidermal necrolysis, a severe cutaneous drug reaction. CDR3 in amino acids: CASSTGQGYLVGTEAFF.